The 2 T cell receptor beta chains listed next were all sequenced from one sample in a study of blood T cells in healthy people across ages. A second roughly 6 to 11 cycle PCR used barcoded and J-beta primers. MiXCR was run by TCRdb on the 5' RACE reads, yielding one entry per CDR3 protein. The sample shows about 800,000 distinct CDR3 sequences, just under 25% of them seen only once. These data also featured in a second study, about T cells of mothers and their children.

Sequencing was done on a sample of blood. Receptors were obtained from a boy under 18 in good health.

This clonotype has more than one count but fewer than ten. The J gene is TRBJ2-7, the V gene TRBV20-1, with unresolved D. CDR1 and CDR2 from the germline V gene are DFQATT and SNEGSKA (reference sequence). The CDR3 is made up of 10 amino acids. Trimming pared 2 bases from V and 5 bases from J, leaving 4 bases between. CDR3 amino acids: CSARTNEQYF. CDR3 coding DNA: TGCAGTGCTAGAACGAACGAGCAGTACTTC.

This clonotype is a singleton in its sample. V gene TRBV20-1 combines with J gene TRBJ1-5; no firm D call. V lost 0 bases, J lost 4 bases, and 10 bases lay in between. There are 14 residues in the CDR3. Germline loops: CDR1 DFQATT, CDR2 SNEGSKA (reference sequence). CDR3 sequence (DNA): TGCAGTGCTAGAGATCCCCAGGAAAATCAGCCCCAGCATTTT. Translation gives CSARDPQENQPQHF.